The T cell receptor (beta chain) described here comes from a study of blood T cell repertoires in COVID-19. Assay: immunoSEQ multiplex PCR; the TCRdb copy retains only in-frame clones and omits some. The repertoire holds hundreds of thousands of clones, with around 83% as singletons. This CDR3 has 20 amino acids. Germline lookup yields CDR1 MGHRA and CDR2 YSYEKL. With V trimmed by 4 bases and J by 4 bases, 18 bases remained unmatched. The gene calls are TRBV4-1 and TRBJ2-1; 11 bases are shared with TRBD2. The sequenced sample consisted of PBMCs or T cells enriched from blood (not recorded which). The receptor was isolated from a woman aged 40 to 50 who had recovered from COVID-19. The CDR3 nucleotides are TGCGCCAGCAGCCCCAGGGGCACTAGCGGGAGTGGGGGACTTTACAATGAGCAGTTCTTC. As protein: CASSPRGTSGSGGLYNEQFF.